In its sample, the clone carrying this TCR beta chain was seen a few times. This sample stems from a study of blood T cell repertoires in COVID-19. Per germline, CDR1 LNHDA and CDR2 SQIVND (reference sequence). The J segment lost 2 bases and the V segment lost 5 bases, leaving 5 bases of the junction unmatched. CDR3 length: 16 amino acids. Clones were sequenced by immunoSEQ multiplex PCR, and TCRdb holds only the in-frame ones, with some missing. The sample consists of 210,000 or so clones, 80% to 90% of them appearing once. The sequence was collected from a woman older than 75 with active or convalescent COVID-19. The rearrangement uses TRBV19 and TRBJ1-5, with 11 positions matching TRBD1. Sequencing was carried out using peripheral blood. The CDR3: CASSPPGQGGNQPQHF. As DNA, the CDR3 is TGTGCCAGTAGTCCTCCGGGACAGGGGGGCAATCAGCCCCAGCATTTT.